Below, one T cell receptor (beta chain) is given with its context. The target antigen is unknown. One entry per CDR3 protein results from TCRdb running MiXCR on the 5' RACE reads. The table lists 500,000 to 650,000 distinct CDR3 sequences, about 7.1% of them singletons, with over 1.5% in the top ten. The data derive from a study of identical twins. Study findings and constraints: The more abundant beta clonotypes in cord blood had fewer insertions, and memory repertoires did not show this. Zero-insertion analyses might be partly confounded by invariant T cells like MAIT and iNKT.

CDR1 SGHDT and CDR2 YYEEEE come from the germline V gene. With 4 bases removed from V and 6 bases from J, the gap between germline ends came to 11 bases. This CDR3 is 12 amino acids long. These data were likewise used in another study, on yellow fever vaccine responses in identical twins.

The gene calls are TRBV5-6 and TRBJ2-7; D tentatively fits TRBD1 or TRBD2 (6 bases each). The sequence came from a woman under 30 in good health. Sequencing used PBMCs. In nucleotides, the CDR3 is TGTGCCAGCAGCCGGGGGCCGGGCGAGCAGTACGTC. It is translated as CASSRGPGEQYV.